This T cell receptor (beta chain) was captured in a study of OX40 agonist ivuxolimab in advanced cancers. Sequencing used immunoSEQ multiplex PCR; TCRdb keeps in-frame clones, though not all of them. The sample lists tens of thousands of clones, around 90% occurring once. Germline V gene data show CDR1 as MDHEN and CDR2 as SYDVKM. This CDR3 is 15 amino acids long. V was clipped by 2 bases and J by 0 bases, with 10 bases between them. This specimen was CD4+ or CD8+ T cells sorted from blood, taken in a trial of the OX40 agonist ivuxolimab. The chain links TRBV28 to TRBJ2-5; maybe TRBD2 (6 bases). The TCR was taken from an adult with an advanced solid tumor such as melanoma, head and neck, liver or kidney cancer. CDR3 bases: TGTGCCAGCAGTTTAGGCGCGGGAAACCAAGAGACCCAGTACTTC. Encoded protein: CASSLGAGNQETQYF.